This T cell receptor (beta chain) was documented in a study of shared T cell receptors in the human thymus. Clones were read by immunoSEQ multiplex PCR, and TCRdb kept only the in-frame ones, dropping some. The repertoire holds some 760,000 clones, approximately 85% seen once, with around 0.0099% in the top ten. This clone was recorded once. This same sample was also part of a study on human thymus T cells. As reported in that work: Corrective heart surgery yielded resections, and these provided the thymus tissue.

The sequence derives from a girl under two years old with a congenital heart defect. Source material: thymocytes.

The CDR3 sequence: CAISGATLNTEAFF. For the CDR3, the DNA is TGTGCCATCAGTGGGGCCACTCTGAACACTGAAGCTTTCTTT. This chain joins TRBV10-3 and TRBJ1-1; no clear D gene. Trimming stripped 4 bases from V and 0 bases from J, with 9 bases between. The CDR3 runs 14 residues. Germline-derived CDR1 and CDR2 are ENHRY and SYGVKD.